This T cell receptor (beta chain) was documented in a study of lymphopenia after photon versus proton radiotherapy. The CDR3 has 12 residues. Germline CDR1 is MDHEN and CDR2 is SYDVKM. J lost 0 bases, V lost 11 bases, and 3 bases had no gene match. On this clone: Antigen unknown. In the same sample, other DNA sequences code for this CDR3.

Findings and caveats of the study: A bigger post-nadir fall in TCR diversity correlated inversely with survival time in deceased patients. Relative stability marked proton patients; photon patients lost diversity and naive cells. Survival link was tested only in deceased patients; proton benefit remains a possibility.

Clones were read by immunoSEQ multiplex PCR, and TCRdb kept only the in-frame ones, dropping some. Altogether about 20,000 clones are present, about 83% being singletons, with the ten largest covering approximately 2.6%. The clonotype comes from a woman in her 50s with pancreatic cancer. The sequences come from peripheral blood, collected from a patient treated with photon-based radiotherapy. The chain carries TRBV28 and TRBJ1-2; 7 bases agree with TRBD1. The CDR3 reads CAAGGSNYGYTF. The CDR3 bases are TGTGCCGCAGGGGGTTCTAACTATGGCTACACCTTC.